These T cell receptor beta chains were read from a single sample in a study of regulatory T cells in long-lasting Graves disease. Each CDR3 protein gets one entry after TCRdb re-called the multiplex PCR reads with MiXCR. The repertoire holds about 460,000 distinct CDR3 sequences, with 20% to 25% as singletons. The sequenced sample was peripheral blood mononuclear cells (PBMCs), obtained when the disease was refractory, from a patient treated with antithyroid drugs. Every receptor here comes from a female donor with Graves disease. The CDR3 runs from the conserved cysteine through the conserved F or W. Fields, in order: J gene, clone size, V gene, D gene, CDR3 DNA, CDR3 protein. A D gene is named only where the DNA matches it firmly. Only part of the rows carry a size: once, few, many, or a class if the clone is expanded.

J: TRBJ2-1
size: .
V: TRBV7-2
D: .
DNA: TGTGCCAGCAGCTTAGTCCGGGATCCTCAGAAGGAGCAGTTCTTC
CDR3: CASSLVRDPQKEQFF

J: TRBJ2-1
size: .
V: TRBV28
D: .
DNA: TGTGCCAGCAGCCCTTTTATGAGCTCCTACAATGAGCAGTTCTTC
CDR3: CASSPFMSSYNEQFF

J: TRBJ1-2
size: .
V: TRBV5-1
D: .
DNA: TGCGCCAGCAGCCTCCCCGTAGAGGGAAGAGGTGGCTACACCTTC
CDR3: CASSLPVEGRGGYTF

J: TRBJ1-1
size: .
V: TRBV7-9
D: TRBD1
DNA: TGTGCCAGCAGCCCCTCAACGACAGGGCCGAACACTGAAGCTTTCTTT
CDR3: CASSPSTTGPNTEAFF

J: TRBJ1-4
size: .
V: TRBV4-1
D: TRBD1
DNA: TGCGCCAGCACCGCCTTATACAGGGGATCTAATGAAAAACTGTTTTTT
CDR3: CASTALYRGSNEKLFF

J: TRBJ2-1
size: many
V: TRBV24-1
D: TRBD1
DNA: TGTGCCACCGGTAAAGAGACAGGGAACAATGAGCAGTTCTTC
CDR3: CATGKETGNNEQFF

J: TRBJ1-6
size: .
V: TRBV7-9
D: TRBD1
DNA: TGTGCCTCCGGACAGGGGGCGACCCCCTATAATTCACCCCTCCACTTT
CDR3: CASGQGATPYNSPLHF

J: TRBJ2-5
size: many
V: TRBV6-1
D: .
DNA: TGTGCCAGCAAGAGCAGGGACGGCTGGTACCAAGAGACCCAGTACTTC
CDR3: CASKSRDGWYQETQYF

J: TRBJ1-1
size: many
V: TRBV7-9
D: .
DNA: TGTGCCAGCAGCCCGAACCGGGGGCACCTGTCTTTCTTT
CDR3: CASSPNRGHLSFF

J: TRBJ1-2
size: .
V: TRBV28
D: TRBD1
DNA: TGTGCCAGCAGAGGACAGGGGGCGCGCGCCTATGGCTACACCTTC
CDR3: CASRGQGARAYGYTF

J: TRBJ1-1
size: .
V: TRBV16
D: .
DNA: TGTGCCAGCAGCCAAACGGGGAACCTGATGAACACTGAAGCTTTCTTT
CDR3: CASSQTGNLMNTEAFF

J: TRBJ1-1
size: few
V: TRBV30
D: TRBD1
DNA: TGTGCCTGGAGTATCACAGGGGGGGACACTGAAGCTTTCTTT
CDR3: CAWSITGGDTEAFF

J: TRBJ2-5
size: .
V: TRBV5-1
D: .
DNA: TGCGCCAGCAGCTACAGCGGCGACGTGGAGACCCAGTACTTC
CDR3: CASSYSGDVETQYF

J: TRBJ1-1
size: few
V: TRBV6-1
D: .
DNA: TGTGCCAGCAACGACGGCAGGGGCGGGAACACTGAAGCTTTCTTT
CDR3: CASNDGRGGNTEAFF

J: TRBJ2-7
size: many
V: TRBV28
D: .
DNA: TGTGCCAGCAGTTCTCCTATCTACGAGCAGTACTTC
CDR3: CASSSPIYEQYF

J: TRBJ1-1
size: few
V: TRBV6-2/TRBV6-3
D: .
DNA: TGTGCCAGCAGTGAAGGGGACACTTTCTACACTGAAGCTTTCTTT
CDR3: CASSEGDTFYTEAFF

J: TRBJ2-5
size: many
V: TRBV7-9
D: .
DNA: TGTGCCAGCAGCTTAAGCGGACCCCCACAAGAGACCCAGTACTTC
CDR3: CASSLSGPPQETQYF

J: TRBJ1-2
size: .
V: TRBV20-1
D: .
DNA: TGCAGTGCTCCGGACAGAGATAACTATGGCTACACCTTC
CDR3: CSAPDRDNYGYTF

J: TRBJ2-2
size: .
V: TRBV5-1
D: TRBD1
DNA: TGCGCCAGCAGCTTGGCCCAGGGGGTGGCCGGGGAGCTGTTTTTT
CDR3: CASSLAQGVAGELFF

J: TRBJ2-2
size: .
V: TRBV10-3
D: .
DNA: TGTGCCATCAGGGGTGCCGGGACGGGGAACACCGGGGAGCTGTTTTTT
CDR3: CAIRGAGTGNTGELFF

J: TRBJ1-2
size: .
V: TRBV29-1
D: TRBD1
DNA: TGCAGCGTCCCTACCTCCGGGACAGGGCCTAACTATGGCTACACCTTC
CDR3: CSVPTSGTGPNYGYTF

J: TRBJ1-3
size: few
V: TRBV20-1
D: .
DNA: TGCAGTGCTAACAGGGCCTACTCTGGAAACACCATATATTTT
CDR3: CSANRAYSGNTIYF

J: TRBJ1-5
size: many
V: TRBV2
D: .
DNA: TGTGCCAGCAGTGCCGCAGGACATCAGCCCCAGCATTTT
CDR3: CASSAAGHQPQHF

J: TRBJ2-5
size: many
V: TRBV7-9
D: .
DNA: TGTGCCAGCACGCGGGGGCGGGAGACCCAGTACTTC
CDR3: CASTRGRETQYF

J: TRBJ2-5
size: many
V: TRBV28
D: .
DNA: TGTGCCAGCAGTTTGCCCCCGGCGACCCTAGTGGAGACCCAGTACTTC
CDR3: CASSLPPATLVETQYF

J: TRBJ2-4
size: .
V: TRBV7-2
D: TRBD1
DNA: TGTGCCAGCAGTTCCGGGACAGACCAAAAACATCAGTACTTC
CDR3: CASSSGTDQKHQYF

J: TRBJ1-1
size: many
V: TRBV29-1
D: .
DNA: TGCAGCGCCTGCAGGGCAGTGAACACTGAAGCTTTCTTT
CDR3: CSACRAVNTEAFF

J: TRBJ2-7
size: .
V: TRBV19
D: .
DNA: TGTGCCAGTAGTCACCTCCACGAGCAGTACTTC
CDR3: CASSHLHEQYF

J: TRBJ1-1
size: once
V: TRBV30
D: TRBD1
DNA: TGTGCCGGGGCCTGGACAGGGATTGAAGCTTTCTTT
CDR3: CAGAWTGIEAFF

J: TRBJ2-7
size: large
V: TRBV28
D: .
DNA: TGTGCCAGCAGTTTACTAGCTAGTGAGCAGTACTTC
CDR3: CASSLLASEQYF

J: TRBJ2-7
size: many
V: TRBV20-1
D: .
DNA: TGCAGTGCTCACCGGGACAACTCCTACGAGCAGTACTTC
CDR3: CSAHRDNSYEQYF

J: TRBJ2-7
size: few
V: TRBV14
D: TRBD2
DNA: TGTGCCAGCAGCCGACAATTAGCGGGAGGTTTTTACGAGCAGTACTTC
CDR3: CASSRQLAGGFYEQYF

J: TRBJ1-1
size: many
V: TRBV2
D: .
DNA: TGTGCCAGCAGGGGGTTCTCAGCCACTGAAGCTTTCTTT
CDR3: CASRGFSATEAFF

J: TRBJ1-6
size: few
V: TRBV28
D: .
DNA: TGTGCCAGCAGTCCCCTCGGGGGGGCCCTTAATGATTCACCCCTCCACTTT
CDR3: CASSPLGGALNDSPLHF

J: TRBJ1-2
size: few
V: TRBV19
D: TRBD1
DNA: TGTGCCAGTAGTATTAAGACAGGGGTCGACGGCTACACCTTC
CDR3: CASSIKTGVDGYTF

J: TRBJ1-3
size: .
V: TRBV6-2/TRBV6-3
D: .
DNA: TGTGCCAGCAGTACCAGCCCTCCGATGTACTCTGGAAACACCATATATTTT
CDR3: CASSTSPPMYSGNTIYF

J: TRBJ2-5
size: .
V: TRBV4-3
D: .
DNA: TGCGCCAGCAGCCAAGAACGGGCAGAAGTCCAAGAGACCCAGTACTTC
CDR3: CASSQERAEVQETQYF

J: TRBJ1-1
size: .
V: TRBV30
D: .
DNA: TGTGCCTGGAGTCCGGGACACCCGAACACTGAAGCTTTCTTT
CDR3: CAWSPGHPNTEAFF

J: TRBJ2-2
size: few
V: TRBV25-1
D: .
DNA: TGTGCCAGCAGTGCCTCGAACGGGGTCACCGGGGAGCTGTTTTTT
CDR3: CASSASNGVTGELFF

J: TRBJ1-5
size: .
V: TRBV6-2/TRBV6-3
D: .
DNA: TGTGCCAGCAGTTCCCTAGGAGATCAGCCCCAGCATTTT
CDR3: CASSSLGDQPQHF

J: TRBJ1-1
size: .
V: TRBV19
D: .
DNA: TGTGCCACCCAAGAGTTGGGGAAGATCACTGAAGCTTTCTTT
CDR3: CATQELGKITEAFF